The entry below describes one T cell receptor beta chain. V was cut by 7 bases and J by 4 bases, with 16 bases left in between. CDR3 length equals 14 residues. From germline, CDR1 is SGHTA and CDR2 FQGTGA. The sample originates from a study of T-cell reconstitution after alpha-beta-depleted transplantation in children. Using unique molecular identifiers, the investigators prepared the TCRbeta library. MiXCR, run by TCRdb on the PCR reads, gives a single entry per CDR3 protein. The sample includes 300,000 to 400,000 distinct CDR3 sequences, around 25% of them seen just once. This receptor was obtained from a male patient younger than 18 who had a stem cell transplant for acute lymphoblastic leukemia, so the T cells may come from the graft donor. V usage is TRBV7-3 and J usage is TRBJ2-5; D perhaps matches TRBD2 (6 bases). The source material was PBMCs, mostly from graft donor cells, sampled 180 days after TCRalphabeta/CD19-depleted stem cell transplant. The CDR3 here is CASNSREWRETQYF. CDR3 coding DNA: TGTGCCAGCAACTCACGGGAGTGGCGAGAGACCCAGTACTTC.